Shown below are 8 T cell receptor beta chains from a single sample sequenced in a study of identical twins. From the 5' RACE reads, TCRdb called clonotypes with MiXCR, one entry per CDR3 protein. This table holds hundreds of thousands of distinct CDR3 sequences, approximately 13% found once. These data were also reused for a study on yellow fever vaccine responses in identical twins.

The sample comprised PBMCs. The source is a woman between 18 and 29 years old in good health.

This clonotype was counted a few times. The J gene is TRBJ2-3, the V gene TRBV24-1; 7 nucleotides line up with TRBD1. V shed 5 bases and J 10 bases; nucleotides not matched to a gene: 5. The CDR3 extends over 12 amino acids. Per the germline V gene, CDR1 is KGHDR and CDR2 is SFDVKD. CDR3 region: CATSGTGLAQYF. As DNA, the CDR3 is TGTGCCACCAGTGGGACAGGTCTAGCGCAGTATTTT.

This clonotype has a handful of counts. The chain recombines TRBV4-1 with TRBJ1-5; a weak D match, TRBD1 (6 bases). CDR3 length: 15 residues. V gave up 2 bases and J gave up 1 base, with 9 bases separating them. Germline CDR1 MGHRA, CDR2 YSYEKL. CDR3 sequence (DNA): TGCGCCAGCAGCCAATTGGACAGAAGCAATCAGCCCCAGCATTTT. This translates into CASSQLDRSNQPQHF.

The gene calls are TRBV7-9 and TRBJ1-2; maybe TRBD1 (5 bases). The V gene lost 5 bases and the J gene lost 4 bases, with 11 bases spanning the gap. The CDR3 consists of 13 residues. CDR1 and CDR2 (germline): SEHNR, FQNEAQ (reference sequence). CDR3 in amino acids: CASSGGGGYGYTF. The CDR3 region has the DNA TGTGCCAGCAGCGGCGGTGGGGGCTATGGCTACACCTTC.

This clonotype has only a few counts. This chain uses TRBV20-1 with TRBJ2-1, with a weak D call TRBD2 (5 bases). Germline CDR1 reads DFQATT; CDR2 reads SNEGSKA (reference sequence). The CDR3 is made up of 12 amino acids. Trimming stripped 3 bases from V and 10 bases from J, with 13 bases between. Written as DNA, the CDR3 is TGCAGTGCTAGCCGACGCTCGGGGGAGCAGTTCTTC. It specifies CSASRRSGEQFF.

The chain joins TRBV6-5 to TRBJ2-1, with 10 nucleotides matching TRBD2. The V and J ends lost 0 bases and 4 bases, in that order; junction bases with no gene match: 6. The CDR3 extends over 17 amino acids. CDR1 and CDR2 from the germline V gene are MNHEY and SVGAGI. CDR3 sequence reads: CASSYSFELAGYNEQFF. CDR3 nucleotides: TGTGCCAGCAGTTACTCTTTTGAACTAGCGGGGTACAATGAGCAGTTCTTC.

V is TRBV3-1 and J is TRBJ2-3, with TRBD2 matching over 9 bases. The length of the CDR3 is 15 residues. After removal of 1 base from V and 5 bases from J, the junction contained 4 bases not matched to a gene. CDR1 is LGHDT, CDR2 YNNKEL, per germline (reference sequence). CDR3 loop: CASSQVAGGGDTQYF. In DNA, the CDR3 is TGTGCCAGCAGCCAAGTTGCGGGGGGGGGAGATACGCAGTATTTT.

The chain combines TRBV13 with TRBJ1-1; a possible D gene is TRBD1 (5 bases). Germline CDR1 reads PRHDT; CDR2 reads FYEKMQ (reference sequence). The CDR3 covers 16 residues. Trimming took off 2 bases at V and 1 base at J, with 14 bases between the two ends. The CDR3 sequence: CASSLFRGGRNTEAFF. CDR3 DNA: TGTGCCAGCAGCTTATTCCGGGGCGGGCGGAACACTGAAGCTTTCTTT.

This clonotype occurred a few times. The chain combines TRBV20-1 with TRBJ1-1; 11 bases are shared with TRBD1. Trimming at V came to 6 bases and at J to 0 bases, leaving 6 bases not matched to a gene. Germline assignment: CDR1 DFQATT and CDR2 SNEGSKA (reference sequence). The CDR3 length is 15 residues. The CDR3 is CSAYGTGGLNTEAFF. The CDR3 DNA reads TGCAGTGCCTATGGGACAGGGGGGTTGAACACTGAAGCTTTCTTT.